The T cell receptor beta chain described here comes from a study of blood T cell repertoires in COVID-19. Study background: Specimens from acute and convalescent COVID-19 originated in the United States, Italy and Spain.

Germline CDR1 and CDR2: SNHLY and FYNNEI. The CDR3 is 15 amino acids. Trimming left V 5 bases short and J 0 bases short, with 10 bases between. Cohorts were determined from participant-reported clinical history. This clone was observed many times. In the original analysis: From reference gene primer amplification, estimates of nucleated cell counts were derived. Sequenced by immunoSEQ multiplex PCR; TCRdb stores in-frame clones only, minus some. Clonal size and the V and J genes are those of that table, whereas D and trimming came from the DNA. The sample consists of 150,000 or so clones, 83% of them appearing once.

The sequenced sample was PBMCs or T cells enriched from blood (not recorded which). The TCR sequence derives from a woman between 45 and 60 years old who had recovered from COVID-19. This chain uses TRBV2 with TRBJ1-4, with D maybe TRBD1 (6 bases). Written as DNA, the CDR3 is TGTGCCAGCAGTAGACAGGAAGCAACTAATGAAAAACTGTTTTTT. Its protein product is CASSRQEATNEKLFF.